Listed here is a single T cell receptor beta chain. Its antigen remains unidentified. The junction differs from germline at one of its ends, possibly a read error. Via MiXCR, TCRdb re-called the 5' RACE reads, giving one row per CDR3 protein. Among around 1.7 million distinct CDR3 sequences listed, about 32% were seen once. The data stem from a study of identical twins. Study-wide findings and caveats: Some out-of-frame alpha sequences were shared by twins, and these showed excess low generation probability. Memory repertoires lacked the insertion deficit that abundant cord blood beta clonotypes showed.

CDR3 length equals 13 residues. The germline gives CDR1 PRHDT, CDR2 FYEKMQ (reference sequence). The J gene is TRBJ2-7, the V gene TRBV13, with 7 bases fitting TRBD1. The sequence came from a newborn girl in good health. The material sequenced was cord blood. The CDR3 loop is CASSSGTVYVQYF. As DNA, the CDR3 is TGTGCCAGCAGCTCCGGGACAGTCTACGTGCAGTACTTC.